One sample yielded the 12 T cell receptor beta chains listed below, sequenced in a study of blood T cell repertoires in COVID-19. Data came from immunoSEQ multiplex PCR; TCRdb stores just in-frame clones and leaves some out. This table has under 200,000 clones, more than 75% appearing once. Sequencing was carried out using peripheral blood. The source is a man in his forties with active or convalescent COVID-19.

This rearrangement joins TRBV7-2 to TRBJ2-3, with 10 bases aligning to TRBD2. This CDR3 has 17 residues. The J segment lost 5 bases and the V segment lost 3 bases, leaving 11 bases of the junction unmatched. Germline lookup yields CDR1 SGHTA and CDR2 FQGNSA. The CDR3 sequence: CASSFPSGGGIRDTQYF. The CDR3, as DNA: TGTGCCAGCAGCTTCCCGAGCGGGGGGGGAATTAGAGATACGCAGTATTTT.

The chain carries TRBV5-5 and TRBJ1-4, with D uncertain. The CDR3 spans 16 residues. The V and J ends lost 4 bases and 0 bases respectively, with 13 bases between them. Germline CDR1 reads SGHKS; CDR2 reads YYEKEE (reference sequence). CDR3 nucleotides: TGTGCCAGCAGCCCGCGGAGATCGTCAACTAATGAAAAACTGTTTTTT. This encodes CASSPRRSSTNEKLFF.

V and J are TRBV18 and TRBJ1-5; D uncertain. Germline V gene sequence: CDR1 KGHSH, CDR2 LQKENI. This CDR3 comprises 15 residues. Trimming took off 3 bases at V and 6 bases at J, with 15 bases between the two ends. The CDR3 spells CASSPREGLGQPQHF. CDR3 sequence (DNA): TGTGCCAGCTCACCTCGTGAGGGCCTAGGTCAGCCCCAGCATTTT. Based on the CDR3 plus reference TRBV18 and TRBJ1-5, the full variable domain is NAGVMQNPRHLVRRRGQEARLRCSPMKGHSHVYWYRQLPEEGLKFMVYLQKENIIDESGMPKERFSAEFPKEGPSILRIQQVVRGDSAAYFCASSPREGLGQPQHFGDGTRLSIL.

Written as DNA, the CDR3 is TGTGCCAGCAGCTCAGGGGGCCTCTATGGCTACACCTTC. This translates into CASSSGGLYGYTF. The chain combines TRBV5-4 with TRBJ1-2; 8 nucleotides line up with TRBD1. The CDR3 has 13 amino acids. Germline trimming cut 3 bases from V and 4 bases from J; bases unmatched to any gene: 2. CDR1 is SGHNT, CDR2 YYREEE, per germline (reference sequence).

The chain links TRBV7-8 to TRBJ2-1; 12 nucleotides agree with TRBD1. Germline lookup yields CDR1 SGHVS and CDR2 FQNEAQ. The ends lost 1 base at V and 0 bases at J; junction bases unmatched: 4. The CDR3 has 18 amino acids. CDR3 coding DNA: TGTGCCAGCAGCTTAGGGGACAGGGGGCTTGCCTCCTACAATGAGCAGTTCTTC. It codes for CASSLGDRGLASYNEQFF.

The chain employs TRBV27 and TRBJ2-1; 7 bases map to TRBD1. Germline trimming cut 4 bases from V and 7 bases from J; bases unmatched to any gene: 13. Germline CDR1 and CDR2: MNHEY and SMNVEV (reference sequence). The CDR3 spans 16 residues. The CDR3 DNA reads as TGTGCCAGCAGTTCAAACAGGGGCCCCCTTAGGAATGAGCAGTTCTTC. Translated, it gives CASSSNRGPLRNEQFF.

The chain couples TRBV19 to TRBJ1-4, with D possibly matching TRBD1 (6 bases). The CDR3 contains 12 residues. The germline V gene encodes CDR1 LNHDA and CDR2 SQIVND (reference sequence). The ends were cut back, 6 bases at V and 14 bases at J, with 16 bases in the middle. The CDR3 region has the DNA TGTGCCAGTAGCCCAGCACAGGGAAGGCTGTTTTTT. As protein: CASSPAQGRLFF.

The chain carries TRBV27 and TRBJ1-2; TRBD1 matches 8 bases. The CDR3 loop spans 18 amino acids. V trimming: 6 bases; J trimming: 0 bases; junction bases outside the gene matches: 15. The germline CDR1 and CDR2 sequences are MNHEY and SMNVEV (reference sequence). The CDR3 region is CASSRETGTGGSNYGYTF. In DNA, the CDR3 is TGTGCCAGCAGCCGAGAGACCGGGACAGGCGGTTCTAACTATGGCTACACCTTC.

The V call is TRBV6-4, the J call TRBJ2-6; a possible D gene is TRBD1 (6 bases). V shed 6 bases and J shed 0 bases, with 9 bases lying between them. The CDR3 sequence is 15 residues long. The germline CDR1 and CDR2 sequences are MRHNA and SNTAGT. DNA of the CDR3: TGTGCCAGCAGCGAGGACAGCTCTGGGGCCAACGTCCTGACTTTC. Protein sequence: CASSEDSSGANVLTF.

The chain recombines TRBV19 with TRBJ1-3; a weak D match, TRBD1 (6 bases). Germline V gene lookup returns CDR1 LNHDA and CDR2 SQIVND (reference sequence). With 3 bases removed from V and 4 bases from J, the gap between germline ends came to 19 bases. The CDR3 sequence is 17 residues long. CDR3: CASSITGQGYSGNTIYF. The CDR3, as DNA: TGTGCCAGTAGTATTACCGGTCAGGGGTATTCAGGAAACACCATATATTTT.

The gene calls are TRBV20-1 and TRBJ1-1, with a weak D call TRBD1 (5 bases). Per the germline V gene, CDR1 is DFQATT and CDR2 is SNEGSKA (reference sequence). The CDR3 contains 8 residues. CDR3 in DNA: TGCAGCTGGGGGGGAGCTTTCTTT. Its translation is CSWGGAFF.

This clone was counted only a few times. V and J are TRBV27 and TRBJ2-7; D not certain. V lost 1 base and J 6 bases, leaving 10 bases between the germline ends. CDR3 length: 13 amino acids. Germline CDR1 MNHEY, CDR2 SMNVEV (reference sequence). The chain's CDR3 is CASSLLSSGEQYF. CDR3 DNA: TGTGCCAGCAGTTTATTGTCGTCGGGCGAGCAGTACTTC.